The source of this T cell receptor beta chain is a study of vaccination effects on CD4 cells after COVID-19. Profiling relied on immunoSEQ multiplex PCR, and the TCRdb table lists in-frame clones only, not all of them. The sample shows approximately 30,000 clones, roughly two thirds of them seen only once. Within the ViraFEST assay, antigen-specific CD4+ T cells underwent expansion with viral peptide pools prior to sequencing. The culture ran for approximately 10 days, and then CD4+ T cells were isolated. A half-medium replacement with IL-2 medium was carried out on days 3 and 7. To note about this clone: As yet, its antigen is unknown.

Germline lookup yields CDR1 MDHEN and CDR2 SYDVKM. CDR3 length equals 17 residues. Losses at the gene ends were 7 bases for V and 3 bases for J; bases not matched to a gene: 15. The sample consisted of CD4+ T cells from PBMCs cultured with HCoV-229E spike peptides, taken before COVID-19 vaccination. V is TRBV28 and J is TRBJ1-5, with 7 positions matching TRBD1. The receptor was isolated from a human donor who received a COVID-19 vaccine. CDR3 nucleotides: TGTGCCAGCAAGACAGGGTCGTGGTTGTTTACCAATCAGCCCCAGCATTTT. Protein: CASKTGSWLFTNQPQHF.